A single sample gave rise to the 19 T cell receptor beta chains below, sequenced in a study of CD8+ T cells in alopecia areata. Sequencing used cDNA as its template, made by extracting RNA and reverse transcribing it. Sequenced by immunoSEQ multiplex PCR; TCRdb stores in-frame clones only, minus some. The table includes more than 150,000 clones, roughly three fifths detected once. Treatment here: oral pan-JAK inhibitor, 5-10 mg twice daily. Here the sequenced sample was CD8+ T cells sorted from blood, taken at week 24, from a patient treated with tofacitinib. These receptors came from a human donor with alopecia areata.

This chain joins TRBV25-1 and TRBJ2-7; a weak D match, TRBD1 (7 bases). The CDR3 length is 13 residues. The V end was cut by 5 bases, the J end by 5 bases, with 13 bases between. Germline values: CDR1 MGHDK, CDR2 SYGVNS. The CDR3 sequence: CASSWGRGDEQYF. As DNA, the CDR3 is TGTGCCAGCAGTTGGGGCAGGGGGGACGAGCAGTACTTC.

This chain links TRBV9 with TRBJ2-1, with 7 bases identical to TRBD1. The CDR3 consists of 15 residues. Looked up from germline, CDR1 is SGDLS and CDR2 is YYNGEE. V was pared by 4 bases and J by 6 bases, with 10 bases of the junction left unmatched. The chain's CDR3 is CASSPGQARGNEQFF. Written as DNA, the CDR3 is TGTGCCAGCAGCCCCGGACAGGCGCGAGGCAATGAGCAGTTCTTC. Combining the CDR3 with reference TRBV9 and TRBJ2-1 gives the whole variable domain DSGVTQTPKHLITATGQRVTLRCSPRSGDLSVYWYQQSLDQGLQFLIQYYNGEERAKGNILERFSAQQFPDLHSELNLSSLELGDSALYFCASSPGQARGNEQFFGPGTRLTVL.

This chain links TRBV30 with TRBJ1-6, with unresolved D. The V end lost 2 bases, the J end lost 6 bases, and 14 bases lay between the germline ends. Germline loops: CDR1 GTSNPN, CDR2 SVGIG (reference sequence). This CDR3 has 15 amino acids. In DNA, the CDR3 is TGTGCCTGGAGTCAGATGGGCAGCCTTAATTCACCCCTCCACTTT. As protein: CAWSQMGSLNSPLHF.

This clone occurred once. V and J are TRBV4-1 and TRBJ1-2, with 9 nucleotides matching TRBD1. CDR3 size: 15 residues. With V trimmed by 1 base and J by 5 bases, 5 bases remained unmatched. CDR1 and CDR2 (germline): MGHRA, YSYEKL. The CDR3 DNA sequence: TGCGCCAGCAGCCAAGTAACAGGGGGCGCATATGGCTACACCTTC. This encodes CASSQVTGGAYGYTF.

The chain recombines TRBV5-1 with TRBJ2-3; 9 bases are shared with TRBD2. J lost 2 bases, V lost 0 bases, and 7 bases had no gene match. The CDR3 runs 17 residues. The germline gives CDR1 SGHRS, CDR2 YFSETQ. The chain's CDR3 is CASSLVIAGANTDTQYF. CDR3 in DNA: TGCGCCAGCAGCTTGGTCATAGCGGGGGCCAACACAGATACGCAGTATTTT.

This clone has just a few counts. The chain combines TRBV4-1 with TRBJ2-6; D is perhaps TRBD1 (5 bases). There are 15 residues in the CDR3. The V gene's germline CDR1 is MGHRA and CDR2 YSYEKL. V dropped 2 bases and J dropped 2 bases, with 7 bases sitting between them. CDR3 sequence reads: CASSQQGAGANVLTF. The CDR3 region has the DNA TGCGCCAGCAGCCAACAAGGGGCTGGGGCCAACGTCCTGACTTTC.

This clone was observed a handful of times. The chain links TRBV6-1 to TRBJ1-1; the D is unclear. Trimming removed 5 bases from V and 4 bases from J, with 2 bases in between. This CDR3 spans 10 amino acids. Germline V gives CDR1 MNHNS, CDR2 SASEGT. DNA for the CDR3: TGTGCCAGCAGTAGCACTGAAGCTTTCTTT. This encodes CASSSTEAFF.

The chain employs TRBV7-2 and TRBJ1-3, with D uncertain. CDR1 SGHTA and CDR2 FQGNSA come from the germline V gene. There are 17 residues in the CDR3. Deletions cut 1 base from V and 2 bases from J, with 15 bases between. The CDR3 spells CASSLVRGEYPGNTIYF. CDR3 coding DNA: TGTGCCAGCAGCTTAGTCCGCGGAGAGTATCCTGGAAACACCATATATTTT.

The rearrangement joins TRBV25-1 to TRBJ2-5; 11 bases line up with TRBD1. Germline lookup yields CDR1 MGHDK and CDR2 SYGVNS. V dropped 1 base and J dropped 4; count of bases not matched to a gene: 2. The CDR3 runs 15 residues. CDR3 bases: TGTGCCAGCAGTGAATGGGACAGGGGGAGAGAGACCCAGTACTTC. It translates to CASSEWDRGRETQYF.

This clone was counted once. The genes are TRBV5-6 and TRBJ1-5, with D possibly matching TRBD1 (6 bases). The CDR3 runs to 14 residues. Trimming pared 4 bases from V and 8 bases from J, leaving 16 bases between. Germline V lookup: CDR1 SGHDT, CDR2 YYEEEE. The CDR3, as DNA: TGTGCCAGCAGCACTACAGGGAGCCGTGAGCCCCAGCATTTT. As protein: CASSTTGSREPQHF. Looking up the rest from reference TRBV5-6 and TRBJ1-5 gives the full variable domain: DAGVTQSPTHLIKTRGQQVTLRCSPKSGHDTVSWYQQALGQGPQFIFQYYEEEERQRGNFPDRFSGHQFPNYSSELNVNALLLGDSALYLCASSTTGSREPQHFGDGTRLSIL.

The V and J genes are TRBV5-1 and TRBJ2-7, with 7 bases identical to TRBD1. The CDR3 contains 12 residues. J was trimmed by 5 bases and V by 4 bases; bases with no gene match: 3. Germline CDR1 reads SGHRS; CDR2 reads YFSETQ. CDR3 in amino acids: CASSNDRDEQYF. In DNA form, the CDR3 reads TGCGCCAGCAGCAATGACAGGGACGAGCAGTACTTC.

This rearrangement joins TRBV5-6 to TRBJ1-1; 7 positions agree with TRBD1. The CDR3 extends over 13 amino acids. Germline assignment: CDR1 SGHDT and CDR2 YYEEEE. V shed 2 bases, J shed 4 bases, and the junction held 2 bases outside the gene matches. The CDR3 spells CASSFGTATEAFF. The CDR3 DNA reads TGTGCCAGCAGCTTCGGGACAGCCACTGAAGCTTTCTTT.

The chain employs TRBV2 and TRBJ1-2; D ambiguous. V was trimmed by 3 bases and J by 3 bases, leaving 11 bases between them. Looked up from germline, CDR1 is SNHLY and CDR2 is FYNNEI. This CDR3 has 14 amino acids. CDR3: CASSEWNKYYGYTF. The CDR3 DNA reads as TGTGCCAGCAGTGAGTGGAACAAGTACTATGGCTACACCTTC.

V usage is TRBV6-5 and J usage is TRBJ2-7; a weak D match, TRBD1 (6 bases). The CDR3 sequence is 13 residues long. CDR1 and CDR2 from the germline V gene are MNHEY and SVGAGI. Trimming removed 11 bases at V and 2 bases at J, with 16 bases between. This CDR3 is CAVGGQRPYEQYF. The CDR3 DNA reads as TGTGCCGTTGGAGGACAGAGACCCTACGAGCAGTACTTC.

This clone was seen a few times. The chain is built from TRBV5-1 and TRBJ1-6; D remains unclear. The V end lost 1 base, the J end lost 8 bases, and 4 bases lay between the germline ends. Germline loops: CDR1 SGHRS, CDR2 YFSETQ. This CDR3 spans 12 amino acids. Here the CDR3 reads CASSLTDSPLHF. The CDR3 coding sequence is TGCGCCAGCAGCTTGACTGATTCACCCCTCCACTTT.

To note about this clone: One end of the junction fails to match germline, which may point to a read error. DNA of the CDR3: TGTGCCAGCAGGGAAGGGGCCGGGGAGCTGTTTTTT. It encodes CASREGAGELFF. The chain couples TRBV2 to TRBJ2-2, with a possible D match to TRBD1 (5 bases). CDR1 is SNHLY, CDR2 FYNNEI, per germline. This CDR3 region has 12 residues.

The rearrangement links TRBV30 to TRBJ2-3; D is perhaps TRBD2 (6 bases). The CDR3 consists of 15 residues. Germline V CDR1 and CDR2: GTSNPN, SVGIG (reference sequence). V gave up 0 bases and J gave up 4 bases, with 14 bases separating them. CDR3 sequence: CAWSVSGRRPDTQYF. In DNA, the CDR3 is TGTGCCTGGAGTGTAAGCGGGCGCCGTCCAGATACGCAGTATTTT.

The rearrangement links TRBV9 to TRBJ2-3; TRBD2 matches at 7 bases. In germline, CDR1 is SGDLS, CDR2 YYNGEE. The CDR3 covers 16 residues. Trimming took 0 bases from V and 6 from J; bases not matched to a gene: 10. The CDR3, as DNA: TGTGCCAGCAGCGTAGAGGGGAGGGGTGTTAAGGATACGCAGTATTTT. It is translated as CASSVEGRGVKDTQYF.

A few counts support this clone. This CDR3 reads CASGAGGTEAFF. The CDR3 nucleotides read TGCGCCAGCGGCGCAGGGGGCACTGAAGCTTTCTTT. The chain employs TRBV23-1 and TRBJ1-1; 7 bases map to TRBD1. TRBV23-1 is an ORF, and what it does is uncertain. CDR3 size: 12 residues. After removal of 8 bases from V and 4 bases from J, the junction contained 4 bases not matched to a gene.